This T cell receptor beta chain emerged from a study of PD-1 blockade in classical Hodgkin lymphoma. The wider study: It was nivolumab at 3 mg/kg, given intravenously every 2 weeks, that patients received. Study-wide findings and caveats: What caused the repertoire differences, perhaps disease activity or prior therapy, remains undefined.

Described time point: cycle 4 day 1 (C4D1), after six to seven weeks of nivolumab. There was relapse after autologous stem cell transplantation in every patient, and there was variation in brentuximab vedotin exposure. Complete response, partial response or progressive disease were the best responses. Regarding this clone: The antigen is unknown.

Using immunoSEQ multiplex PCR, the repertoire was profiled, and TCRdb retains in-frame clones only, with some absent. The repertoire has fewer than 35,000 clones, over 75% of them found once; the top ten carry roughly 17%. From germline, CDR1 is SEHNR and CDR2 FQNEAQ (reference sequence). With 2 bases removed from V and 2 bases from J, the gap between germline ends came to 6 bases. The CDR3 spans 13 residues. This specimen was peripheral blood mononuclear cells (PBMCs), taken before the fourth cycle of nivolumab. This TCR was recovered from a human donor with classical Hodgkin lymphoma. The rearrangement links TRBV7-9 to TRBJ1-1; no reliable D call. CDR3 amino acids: CASSLPPNTEAFF. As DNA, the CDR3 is TGTGCCAGCAGCTTACCACCAAACACTGAAGCTTTCTTT.